This entry concerns a single T cell receptor beta chain. Its antigen remains unidentified. The data were obtained in a study of cytomegalovirus exposure and HLA in healthy donors. Germline values: CDR1 MNHEY, CDR2 SMNVEV (reference sequence). V lost 6 bases to trimming and J lost 3 bases; unmatched junction nucleotides: 7. The CDR3 is 14 residues long. Study-level findings and limits: No immune exposure information besides CMV serostatus was available.

Researchers ran the PCR with 60 Vbeta and 13 Jbeta primers. The method was immunoSEQ multiplex PCR; TCRdb's version includes in-frame clones alone and lacks a portion of them. This sample has around 190,000 clones, with more than 75% found just once. Sequenced sample: PBMCs. This TCR derives from a woman in her late teens or twenties in good health and CMV-seronegative. The J gene is TRBJ1-1, the V gene TRBV27; TRBD1 matches at 7 bases. CDR3: CASSRQGGDTEAFF. The DNA of the CDR3 is TGTGCCAGCAGCCGACAGGGAGGAGACACTGAAGCTTTCTTT.